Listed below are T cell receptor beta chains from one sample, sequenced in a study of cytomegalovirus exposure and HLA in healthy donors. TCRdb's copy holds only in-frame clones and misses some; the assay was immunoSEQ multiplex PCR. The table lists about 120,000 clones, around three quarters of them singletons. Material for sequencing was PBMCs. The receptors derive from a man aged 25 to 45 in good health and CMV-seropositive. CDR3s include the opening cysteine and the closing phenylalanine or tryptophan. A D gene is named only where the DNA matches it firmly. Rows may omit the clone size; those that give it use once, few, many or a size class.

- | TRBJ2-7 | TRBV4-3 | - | TGCGCCAGCAGCCAATGGCAGGGTTCCTACGAGCAGTACTTC | CASSQWQGSYEQYF
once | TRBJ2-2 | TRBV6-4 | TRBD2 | TGTGCCAGCAGTGTTGGCCTAGCGGGACTGGTCGGGGAGCTGTTTTTT | CASSVGLAGLVGELFF
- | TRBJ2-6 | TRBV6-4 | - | TGTGCCAGCAGTCCTAACAGGGAAACTGGGGCCAACGGCCTGACTTTC | CASSPNRETGANGLTF
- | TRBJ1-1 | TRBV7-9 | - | TGTGCCAGCAGCACAGGTTCAGGGCCCCCAGGGAACACTGAAGCTTTCTTT | CASSTGSGPPGNTEAFF
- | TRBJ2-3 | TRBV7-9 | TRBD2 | TGTGCCAGCAGCAATCGACTAGCGGGGGCTCTAGATACGCAGTATTTT | CASSNRLAGALDTQYF
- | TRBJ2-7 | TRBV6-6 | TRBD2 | TGTGCCAGCAGCCAGGACGGACTAGCGGGTTACGAGCAGTACTTC | CASSQDGLAGYEQYF
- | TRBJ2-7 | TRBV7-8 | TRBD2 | TGTGCCAGCAGCTTAACCAGCGGGAGTTCCATACACGAGCAGTACTTC | CASSLTSGSSIHEQYF
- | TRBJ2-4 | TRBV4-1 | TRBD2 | TGCGCCAGCAGCGGTGGATTAGCGGGGGGGGTAGCCAAAAACATTCAGTACTTC | CASSGGLAGGVAKNIQYF
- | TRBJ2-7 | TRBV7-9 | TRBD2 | TGTGCCAGCAGCTTAAGAGCGGGAGATGGCCCCTACGAGCAGTACTTC | CASSLRAGDGPYEQYF
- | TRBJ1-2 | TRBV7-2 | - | TGTGCCAGCAGCTGGGGGGGGGTGATCATCTATGGCTACACCTTC | CASSWGGVIIYGYTF
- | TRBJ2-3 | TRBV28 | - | TGTGCCAGCAGTTACCCCACACTAGGAGGGGATACGCAGTATTTT | CASSYPTLGGDTQYF
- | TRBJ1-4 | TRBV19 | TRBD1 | TGTGCCAGTAGGAATCGACCGGGACAGGGCTATGAAAAACTGTTTTTT | CASRNRPGQGYEKLFF
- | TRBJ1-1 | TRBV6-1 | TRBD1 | TGTGCCAGCAGTGAAGTGGGGACAGGGGGTGAAGCTTTCTTT | CASSEVGTGGEAFF
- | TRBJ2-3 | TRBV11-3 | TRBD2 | TGTGCCAGCAGCACCCGACTAGCGGGGGCCCCGACAGATACGCAGTATTTT | CASSTRLAGAPTDTQYF
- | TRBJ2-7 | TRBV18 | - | TGTGCCAGCTCACCGCCCGAGGCCTACGAGCAGTACTTC | CASSPPEAYEQYF
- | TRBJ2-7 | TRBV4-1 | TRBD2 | TGCGCCAGCAGCCTAGTTCGCGAGCGGGAGTGGACCTACGAGCAGTACTTC | CASSLVREREWTYEQYF
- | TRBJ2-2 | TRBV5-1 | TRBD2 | TGCGCCAGCAGCCCGGGACTAGCGCCCGGGGAGCTGTTTTTT | CASSPGLAPGELFF
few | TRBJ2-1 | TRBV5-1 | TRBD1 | TGCGCCAGCAGCTTACAGGGGTTGGGCTCCTACAATGAGCAGTTCTTC | CASSLQGLGSYNEQFF
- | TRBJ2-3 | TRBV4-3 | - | TGCGCCAGCCGGGGGCGGGAGAGCACAGATACGCAGTATTTT | CASRGRESTDTQYF
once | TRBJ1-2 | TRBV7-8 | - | TGTGCCAGCAGCTTAGGCGGCCTGAGCTATGGCTACACCTTC | CASSLGGLSYGYTF
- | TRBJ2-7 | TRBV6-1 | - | TGTGCCAGCAGTGAAGCCCGTATTACCTACGAGCAGTACTTC | CASSEARITYEQYF
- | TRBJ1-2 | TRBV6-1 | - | TGTGCCAGCAGTGAATTCATACAGAGTAAAGGGGGTTCATATGGCTACACCTTC | CASSEFIQSKGGSYGYTF
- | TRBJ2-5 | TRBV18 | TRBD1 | TGTGCCAGCTCACCAGACAGGGGCCAAGGGACCCAGTACTTC | CASSPDRGQGTQYF
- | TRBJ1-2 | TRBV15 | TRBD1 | TGTGCCACCGGGAGGACAGGGGCTAACTATGGCTACACCTTC | CATGRTGANYGYTF
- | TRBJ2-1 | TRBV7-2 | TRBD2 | TGTGCCAGCAGTTTTAGCGGGAGTGCGGGGCGGGAGCAGTTCTTC | CASSFSGSAGREQFF
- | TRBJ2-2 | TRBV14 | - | TGTGCCAGCAGCCCTCGGGGCGGGGAGCTGTTTTTT | CASSPRGGELFF
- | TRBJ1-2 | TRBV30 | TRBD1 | TGTGCCTGGAGGCGCGGGACAGGGGGCGTCCTCCTTGGCTACACCTTC | CAWRRGTGGVLLGYTF
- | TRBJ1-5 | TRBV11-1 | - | TGTGCCAGCAGCTTTAATAGCAATCAGCCCCAGCATTTT | CASSFNSNQPQHF
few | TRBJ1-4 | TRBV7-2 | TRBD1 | TGTGCCAGCAGTCCTGCGACAGGGGGCGATGAAAAACTGTTTTTT | CASSPATGGDEKLFF
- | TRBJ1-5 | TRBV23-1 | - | TGCGCCAGCAGTCAATCCCCGGGTAGGCAGCCCCAGCATTTT | CASSQSPGRQPQHF
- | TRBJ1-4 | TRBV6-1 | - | TGTGCCAGCAGTGGGACAACTCGAGTTTTGGGAGAAAAACTGTTTTTT | CASSGTTRVLGEKLFF
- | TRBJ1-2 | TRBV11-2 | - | TGTGCCAGCAGCTTTAGGGGAGGCTACACCTTC | CASSFRGGYTF
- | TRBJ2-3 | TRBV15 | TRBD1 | TGTGCCACCAGCACCCGACAGGGGGCAGATACGCAGTATTTT | CATSTRQGADTQYF
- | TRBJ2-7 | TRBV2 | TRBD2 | TGTGCCAGCACCCTTAGCGGGGGGCTCTACGAGCAGTACTTC | CASTLSGGLYEQYF
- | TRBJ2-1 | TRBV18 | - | TGTGCCAGCTCACCCGTGTGGCGGGACTCCTACAATGAGCAGTTCTTC | CASSPVWRDSYNEQFF
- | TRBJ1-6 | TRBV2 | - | TGTGCCAGCAGTGGGGAGGGAATCCGAAATTCACCCCTCCACTTT | CASSGEGIRNSPLHF
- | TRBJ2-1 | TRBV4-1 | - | TGCGCCAGCACCGGGACTGGATCTTACAATGAGCAGTTCTTC | CASTGTGSYNEQFF
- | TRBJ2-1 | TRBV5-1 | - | TGCGCCAGCAGCTCATTGACTGGAGACAATGAGCAGTTCTTC | CASSSLTGDNEQFF
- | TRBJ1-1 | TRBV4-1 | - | TGCGCCAGCAGCCAAGATCGTCTCGGAGCTTTCTTT | CASSQDRLGAFF
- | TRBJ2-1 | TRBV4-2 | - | TGTGCCAGCAGCCCTTACAGCAATGAGCAGTTCTTC | CASSPYSNEQFF
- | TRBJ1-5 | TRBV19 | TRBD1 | TGTGCCAGTAGTGGGCGGCAGGGGGCTGATCAGCCCCAGCATTTT | CASSGRQGADQPQHF
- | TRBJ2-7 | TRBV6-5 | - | TGTGCCAGCCGTCAGGGATACGAGCAGTACTTC | CASRQGYEQYF
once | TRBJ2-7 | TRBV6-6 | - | TGTGCCAGCGCAAACGGGTATGTGAGGTACGAGCAGTACTTC | CASANGYVRYEQYF
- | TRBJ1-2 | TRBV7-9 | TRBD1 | TGTTCCAGCAGCTTAGTTGGGACAGTCTATAACTATGGCTACACCTTC | CSSSLVGTVYNYGYTF
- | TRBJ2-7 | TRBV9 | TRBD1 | TGTGCCAGCAGCTGGGGACAGGGCGGACATGGCGAGCAGTACTTC | CASSWGQGGHGEQYF
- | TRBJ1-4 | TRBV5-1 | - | TGCGCCAGCAGCTTGGCCGCCAGGGGCGGTGGAGAAAAACTGTTTTTT | CASSLAARGGGEKLFF
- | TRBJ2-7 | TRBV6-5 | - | TGTGCCAGCACCGGAGTAGGGGTTTACGAGCAGTACTTC | CASTGVGVYEQYF
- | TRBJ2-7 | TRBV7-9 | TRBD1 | TGTGCCAGCAGCCAGGGACAGTTCTACGAGCAGTACTTC | CASSQGQFYEQYF
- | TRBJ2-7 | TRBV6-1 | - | TGTGCCAGCAGTGAAGCTGCACGGGGTTACGAGCAGTACTTC | CASSEAARGYEQYF
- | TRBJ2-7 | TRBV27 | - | TGTGCCAGCAGTTCGCCTACTTCAGAGCAGTACTTC | CASSSPTSEQYF
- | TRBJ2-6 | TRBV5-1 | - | TGCGCCAGCAGCTTGGCAATGACAGGCTCTGGGGCCAACGTCCTGACTTTC | CASSLAMTGSGANVLTF
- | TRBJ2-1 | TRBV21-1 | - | TGTGCCAGCAGCAAAGCTACGGGAGCAGCGCGTGGAAGCTCCTACAATGAGCAGTTCTTC | CASSKATGAARGSSYNEQFF
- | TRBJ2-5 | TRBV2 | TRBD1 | TGTGCCAGCAGTGAACTTTTAGGGGGCCATGGGGAGACCCAGTACTTC | CASSELLGGHGETQYF
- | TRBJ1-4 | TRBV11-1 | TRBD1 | TGTGCCAGCAGCCGGACAGGGGAGGACGAAAAACTGTTTTTT | CASSRTGEDEKLFF
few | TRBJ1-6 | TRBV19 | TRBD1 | TGTGCCAGTAGTGACAGGGCCGACTATTCACCCCTCCACTTT | CASSDRADYSPLHF